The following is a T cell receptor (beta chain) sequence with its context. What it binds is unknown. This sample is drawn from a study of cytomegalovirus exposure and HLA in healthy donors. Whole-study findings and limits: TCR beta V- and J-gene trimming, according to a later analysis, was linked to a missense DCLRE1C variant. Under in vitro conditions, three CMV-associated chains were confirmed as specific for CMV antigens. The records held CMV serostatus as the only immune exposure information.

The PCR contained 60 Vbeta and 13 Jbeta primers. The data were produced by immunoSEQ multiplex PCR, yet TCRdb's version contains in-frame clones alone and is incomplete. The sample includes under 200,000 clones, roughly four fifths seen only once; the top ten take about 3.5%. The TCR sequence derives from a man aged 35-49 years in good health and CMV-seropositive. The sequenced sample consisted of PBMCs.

The chain's CDR3 is CASSQERRVGEQFF. The CDR3, as DNA: TGTGCCAGCAGCCAAGAGAGGAGGGTGGGTGAGCAGTTCTTC. The chain joins TRBV14 to TRBJ2-1; TRBD2 might be the D (6 bases). In germline, CDR1 is SGHDN, CDR2 FVKESK. The CDR3 loop spans 14 amino acids. Trimming pared 0 bases from V and 9 bases from J, leaving 12 bases between. The full variable domain, rest sourced from reference TRBV14 and TRBJ2-1, is EAGVTQFPSHSVIEKGQTVTLRCDPISGHDNLYWYRRVMGKEIKFLLHFVKESKQDESGMPNNRFLAERTGGTYSTLKVQPAELEDSGVYFCASSQERRVGEQFFGPGTRLTVL.